Listed below are T cell receptor beta chains from one sample, sequenced in a study of blood T cell repertoires in COVID-19. Here immunoSEQ multiplex PCR was the method, and the copy in TCRdb shows in-frame clones only, minus some. This table has 70,000 or so clones, about 85% appearing once. The specimen was peripheral blood. The receptors come from a man aged 45-60 years with COVID-19, enrolled during active disease. Both conserved end residues are part of each CDR3. D genes are given only for firm matches. Size is stated for part of the rows, as once, few or many counts, or as a class when the clone is expanded.

v_call,j_call,d_call,clone_size,cdr3_nt,cdr3_aa
TRBV3-1/TRBV3-2,TRBJ2-2,TRBD1,-,TGTGCCAGCAGCCCTCCGACAGGGGGTGGTCCCGGGGAGCTGTTTTTT,CASSPPTGGGPGELFF
TRBV6-1,TRBJ1-4,-,few,TGTGCCAGCAGTGTCGGCGTCGAGGGTATAGTCGAAAAACTGTTTTTT,CASSVGVEGIVEKLFF
TRBV19,TRBJ1-5,-,-,TGTGCCAGTAGTGGGGCGGCCGGGAATCAGCCCCAGCATTTT,CASSGAAGNQPQHF
TRBV5-1,TRBJ2-5,TRBD1,-,TGCGCCAGCAGCTTGGGGGGACAGGGGTACCAAGAGACCCAGTACTTC,CASSLGGQGYQETQYF
TRBV30,TRBJ2-7,TRBD1,once,TGTGCCTGGGCCCGACAGGGAGACGAGCAGTACTTC,CAWARQGDEQYF
TRBV9,TRBJ1-2,TRBD1,-,TGTGCCAGCAAAGGGGGCGAATCGGCCCCTAACTATGGCTACACCTTC,CASKGGESAPNYGYTF
TRBV20-1,TRBJ1-1,TRBD1,-,TGCAGTGCTAGTAGGGCAGGGGGCTCCGTCACTGAAGCTTTCTTT,CSASRAGGSVTEAFF
TRBV25-1,TRBJ2-1,TRBD1,-,TGTGCCAGCAATCTGGACAGGGGATACAATGAGCAGTTCTTC,CASNLDRGYNEQFF
TRBV6-5,TRBJ2-3,-,once,TGTGCCAGCACCTCTAGCACAGATACGCAGTATTTT,CASTSSTDTQYF
TRBV6-5,TRBJ2-1,TRBD2,-,TGTGCCAGCAATAGGGCGGGACTAACCTACAATGAGCAGTTCTTC,CASNRAGLTYNEQFF
TRBV30,TRBJ2-7,TRBD1,once,TGTGCCTGGAGCCTGGGACAGACCTACGAGCAGTACTTC,CAWSLGQTYEQYF
TRBV10-1,TRBJ2-7,TRBD2,-,TGCGCCAGCAGTGAGTCGAAGGCTAGCGGGGGTGACGAGCAGTACTTC,CASSESKASGGDEQYF
TRBV5-1,TRBJ2-2,TRBD1,few,TGCGCCAGCAGCCGTCAGGGGGCGCTGAACACCGGGGAGCTGTTTTTT,CASSRQGALNTGELFF
TRBV30,TRBJ1-3,-,-,TGTGCCTGGAGTGCCCTCAATGTGGGCCGTGGCGGAAACACCATATATTTT,CAWSALNVGRGGNTIYF
TRBV11-2,TRBJ2-3,TRBD2,-,TGTGCCAGCAGCTTCCAACTAGCGGGCTTCACAGATACGCAGTATTTT,CASSFQLAGFTDTQYF
TRBV20-1,TRBJ1-1,TRBD1,-,TGCAGTGCTAGTGTACAGGGGGATGAAGCTTTCTTT,CSASVQGDEAFF
TRBV10-3,TRBJ2-5,-,-,TGTGCCATCAGTGATAGGGCAGGGGTTGGCAAAGAGACCCAGTACTTC,CAISDRAGVGKETQYF
TRBV2,TRBJ2-1,TRBD2,few,TGTGCCAGCACAGGGTTCCGGGGGGGGAATGAGCAGTTCTTC,CASTGFRGGNEQFF
TRBV19,TRBJ2-3,TRBD2,-,TGTGCCAGTAGTATAAGAGGACTAGCGGGAGGGGATACGCAGTATTTT,CASSIRGLAGGDTQYF
TRBV10-2,TRBJ2-2,-,-,TGCGCCAGCAGTATAAACACCGGGGAGCTGTTTTTT,CASSINTGELFF
TRBV6-5,TRBJ2-3,TRBD2,-,TGTGCCACCAAGACTTTAGCGGGAGACACAGATACGCAGTATTTT,CATKTLAGDTDTQYF
TRBV6-1,TRBJ2-2,TRBD2,-,TGTGCCAGCAGTGACTATGGGGGGGCGAACACCGGGGAGCTGTTTTTT,CASSDYGGANTGELFF
TRBV10-1,TRBJ2-2,TRBD1,-,TGCGCCAGCAGCCGGGGACAGGGGCAGGCCAACACCGGGGAGCTGTTTTTT,CASSRGQGQANTGELFF
TRBV19,TRBJ2-7,-,-,TGTGCCAGTAGTATAGCTTGGGGTCAGGGATCGGAGCAGTACTTC,CASSIAWGQGSEQYF
TRBV29-1,TRBJ2-7,-,-,TGCAGCGCCGCCCGGGACACGACCTACGAGCAGTACTTC,CSAARDTTYEQYF
TRBV18,TRBJ2-6,TRBD1,-,TGTGCCAGCTCACCTGCCGGGACAGGGGGCAGGGGGGCCAACGTCCTGACTTTC,CASSPAGTGGRGANVLTF
TRBV7-9,TRBJ1-1,-,-,TGTGCCAGCAGCTTAGGTGAGGCCACTGAAGCTTTCTTT,CASSLGEATEAFF
TRBV20-1,TRBJ1-2,-,-,TGCAGTCTAGGTTACGGGTATGGCTACACCTTC,CSLGYGYGYTF
TRBV29-1,TRBJ2-1,TRBD2,-,TGCAGCGTTGAGGGGATAGCGGGATATGAGCAGTTCTTC,CSVEGIAGYEQFF
TRBV11-2,TRBJ2-5,-,-,TGTGCCAGCAGTCCAGGGGTACAAGAGACCCAGTACTTC,CASSPGVQETQYF
TRBV7-9,TRBJ1-2,-,-,TGTGCCAGCAGCTCGACAAGGCCCTATGGCTACACCTTC,CASSSTRPYGYTF
TRBV4-2,TRBJ2-3,TRBD2,many,TGTGCCAGCAGCCAAGATCTAGCGGGAGGCACAGATACGCAGTATTTT,CASSQDLAGGTDTQYF
TRBV20-1,TRBJ1-1,-,once,TGCAGTGCTAGAGATGGGGGCGTAGCTTTCTTT,CSARDGGVAFF
TRBV7-6,TRBJ1-4,TRBD1,-,TGTGCCAGCAGCTTAGACTCCGGGACAGTCTGGGGAACTAATGAAAAACTGTTTTTT,CASSLDSGTVWGTNEKLFF
TRBV2,TRBJ2-2,-,-,TGTGCCAGCAGTCTAAACACCGGGGAGCTGTTTTTT,CASSLNTGELFF
TRBV3-1/TRBV3-2,TRBJ1-1,-,-,TGTGCCAGCAGCCAAGGCAGGGGCTTCACTGAAGCTTTCTTT,CASSQGRGFTEAFF
TRBV7-2,TRBJ2-3,-,-,TGTGCCAGCAGCTTAGCGCAAGAGAAGCAGTATTTT,CASSLAQEKQYF
TRBV6-1,TRBJ2-5,-,-,TGTGCCAGCAGTGAAATGAGGGAGACCCAGTACTTC,CASSEMRETQYF
TRBV4-1,TRBJ2-7,-,-,TGCGCCAGCAGCCAAGGGCCAGTTTCCTACGAGCAGTACTTC,CASSQGPVSYEQYF
TRBV5-6,TRBJ2-7,-,-,TGTGCCAGCGGCAGACAGTCCTACGAGCAGTACTTC,CASGRQSYEQYF
TRBV2,TRBJ2-7,-,few,TGTGCCAGCAGTGGGCTTTACGAGCAGTACTTC,CASSGLYEQYF
TRBV6-4,TRBJ2-2,-,-,TGTGCCAGCAGTGGAGGGAACACCGGGGAGCTGTTTTTT,CASSGGNTGELFF
TRBV27,TRBJ2-1,-,-,TGTGCCAGCAGCGCCCTCCTCCGGGACTCCTACAATGAGCAGTTCTTC,CASSALLRDSYNEQFF
TRBV11-3,TRBJ2-1,-,once,TGTGCCAGCAGCATCAGCGAGGCCTACAATGAGCAGTTCTTC,CASSISEAYNEQFF
TRBV28,TRBJ2-7,TRBD1,-,TGTGCCAGCGTCCCCCTAGGACAGGGGGCGAAAGAGCAGTACTTC,CASVPLGQGAKEQYF
TRBV7-6,TRBJ2-4,TRBD2,-,TGTGCCAGCAGCTTACTATCTAGCGGGAGGGCCGGTAACATTCAGTACTTC,CASSLLSSGRAGNIQYF
TRBV6-5,TRBJ1-5,-,few,TGTGCCAGCAGGAAGGGGGGGCTAAGCAATCAGCCCCAGCATTTT,CASRKGGLSNQPQHF
TRBV20-1,TRBJ2-7,TRBD2,-,TGCAGTGCTAGTGGGGGGGAAAACTCCTACGAGCAGTACTTC,CSASGGENSYEQYF
TRBV28,TRBJ2-1,TRBD2,-,TGTGCCAGCACCCCCTCAGGGGCTAGCGGGATTTTGGAGCAGTTCTTC,CASTPSGASGILEQFF
TRBV14,TRBJ2-7,-,many,TGTGCCAGCAGCCAGACCGCGGGGGCTGCGAACGAGCAGTACTTC,CASSQTAGAANEQYF
TRBV19,TRBJ2-2,-,-,TGTGCCAGTAGTGTCCAAGGGGCAGGGAACACCGGGGAGCTGTTTTTT,CASSVQGAGNTGELFF
TRBV5-6,TRBJ2-7,TRBD1,-,TGTGCCAGCAGGCAGACAGGGGGATCCTACGAGCAGTACTTC,CASRQTGGSYEQYF
TRBV6-2/TRBV6-3,TRBJ1-5,-,-,TGTGCCAGCAGCACAATGGGCTTAGGTAGCAATCAGCCCCAGCATTTT,CASSTMGLGSNQPQHF
TRBV27,TRBJ2-1,TRBD2,-,TGTGCCAGCAGTTTGTTCGCGGGACTAGCGGGAGAGTACAATGAGCAGTTCTTC,CASSLFAGLAGEYNEQFF
TRBV5-1,TRBJ1-2,-,-,TGCGCCAGCAGCCCCGGGCGGGGGGATTCAGCTAACTATGGCTACACCTTC,CASSPGRGDSANYGYTF
TRBV29-1,TRBJ2-1,TRBD2,-,TGCAGCGTCCATAACCCGGGACTAGCGGGAGGGGACAATGAGCAGTTCTTC,CSVHNPGLAGGDNEQFF
TRBV5-1,TRBJ1-1,TRBD1,-,TGCGCCAGCAGCTTGGAAGGACTACAGGGGGCTTTCTTT,CASSLEGLQGAFF
TRBV10-3,TRBJ2-2,TRBD1,once,TGTGCCATCAGTAGTGACAGGGCTAACACCGGGGAGCTGTTTTTT,CAISSDRANTGELFF